This T cell receptor beta chain was sequenced in a study of neoadjuvant anti-PD-1 for oral cavity cancer. Study at large: Nivolumab at 3 mg/kg was mostly given biweekly, three to four doses, pre-surgery.

Time point indicated: after neoadjuvant nivolumab, at surgical resection. The assay was immunoSEQ multiplex PCR, and TCRdb's table has in-frame clones only and misses some. Here the sample spans tens of thousands of clones, about 85% being singletons. The CDR3 is made up of 12 amino acids. Germline CDR1 reads ENHRY; CDR2 reads SYGVKD. V lost 4 bases to trimming and J lost 1 base, with 4 bases between them. The sample consisted of PBMCs, taken after nivolumab (anti-PD-1) treatment. This TCR was sampled from a person between 35 and 79 years old with oral cavity squamous cell carcinoma. V gene TRBV10-3 combines with J gene TRBJ1-1, with D uncertain. The CDR3 protein is CAISAANTEAFF. The CDR3 coding sequence is TGTGCCATCAGTGCAGCGAACACTGAAGCTTTCTTT.